Here is one T cell receptor (beta chain) with its context. The target antigen is unknown. This entry is derived from a study of cytomegalovirus exposure and HLA in healthy donors. In the study overall: The approximately 120 validation repertoires and the 650 to 850 first-cohort repertoires shared a platform, a later analysis reported.

Study-wide points: It was reportedly the case that the classifier diagnosed cytomegalovirus status with high specificity and sensitivity. The study found most TCR sequences rare, yet found some public TCRs in many donors.

This table comes from immunoSEQ multiplex PCR, and its TCRdb copy is limited to in-frame clones, with some not included. The sample shows some 76,000 clones, approximately 95% of them seen only once. What was sequenced was PBMCs. The TCR comes from a woman aged 18-30 years in good health and CMV-seronegative.

Here the CDR3 DNA reads TGTGCCAGCAGCTCTCGGGGGTTAACCAGTGAGTTCTTC. The encoded protein is CASSSRGLTSEFF. This sequence joins TRBV7-2 and TRBJ2-1, with D possibly TRBD2 on 6 matching bases. This CDR3 comprises 13 residues. Germline V gives CDR1 SGHTA, CDR2 FQGNSA. The V end lost 4 bases, the J end lost 14 bases, and 18 bases lay between the germline ends. Looking up the rest from reference TRBV7-2 and TRBJ2-1 gives the full variable domain: GAGVSQSPSNKVTEKGKDVELRCDPISGHTALYWYRQSLGQGLEFLIYFQGNSAPDKSGLPSDRFSAERTGGSVSTLTIQRTQQEDSAVYLCASSSRGLTSEFFGPGTRLTVL.